This T cell receptor (beta chain) stems from a study of T cell repertoires in cytomegalovirus infection. Study-wide background: It was the public TCR beta signatures that indicated both CMV infection and matching HLA type.

TCRdb ran MiXCR on the reads and lists one entry per CDR3 protein. The sample includes nearly 700,000 distinct CDR3 sequences, about 33% seen only once; the top ten take roughly 18%. The V gene's germline CDR1 is SEHNR and CDR2 FQNEAQ (reference sequence). The ends were cut back, 5 bases at V and 2 bases at J, with 14 bases in the middle. The CDR3 covers 15 residues. Findings and caveats of the study: The cumulative frequency of public TCR beta families identified carriers of CMV plus the relevant HLA. Predominance within the ex vivo response was attributable to HLA-C-restricted CMV-specific TCR beta clonotypes.

About this clonotype: Its specificity is not known.

Specimen: cultured PBMCs, collected from culture after CMV antigen stimulation. The sequence was obtained from a human donor in good health (CMV status not recorded). Some clones in this sample may be carry-over from other donors' samples. The chain is built from TRBV7-9 and TRBJ2-3; maybe TRBD2 (6 bases). This chain's CDR3 is CASSPKGTPTDTQYF. CDR3 sequence (DNA): TGTGCCAGCAGCCCAAAAGGGACTCCCACAGATACGCAGTATTTT.